This T cell receptor (beta chain) is drawn from a study of immune evolution from preneoplasia to lung adenocarcinoma. At the level of the study: HLA loss of heterozygosity: less than 9% AIS, about 15% MIA, about 30% ADC, none AAH.

Patient tissue came from resections in Japan or China, 2014–2017. Macro-dissection enriched premalignant or tumor cells before nucleic acid extraction. Method: immunoSEQ multiplex PCR; TCRdb's copy keeps in-frame clones and lacks some. Altogether about 3,700 clones are present, roughly 82% being singletons, with the ten largest covering more than 6%. The V gene end was trimmed by 2 bases and the J gene end by 0 bases; junction bases not matched to a gene: 3. Germline V lookup: CDR1 MGHRA, CDR2 YSYEKL. The CDR3 length is 15 residues. This chain connects TRBV4-1 to TRBJ1-1; 7 nucleotides match TRBD1. Sequenced material: FFPE invasive lung adenocarcinoma tissue. The sequence was obtained from a person aged 70 to 85 with invasive lung adenocarcinoma. Written as DNA, the CDR3 is TGCGCCAGCAGCCAAAAAGGGACAGTGAACACTGAAGCTTTCTTT. Residues: CASSQKGTVNTEAFF.